Listed below are T cell receptor beta chains from one sample, sequenced in a study of blood T cells in healthy people across ages. A single record per CDR3 protein comes from TCRdb applying MiXCR to the 5' RACE reads. This sample carries 750,000 or so distinct CDR3 sequences, 25% of them seen once, and the ten largest clones take under 9.5%. The sample also formed part of further work on T cells of mothers and their children.

Specimen: blood. The receptors were sampled from a boy aged 5 to 17 in good health. CDR3s include the opening cysteine and the closing phenylalanine or tryptophan. Each record gives: V gene, J gene, D gene, clone size, CDR3 protein, CDR3 DNA. The D gene is left open where the match is weak. Clone size appears in some rows only: once, few, many, or a class for an expanded clone.

v_gene: TRBV6-5; j_gene: TRBJ2-7; d_gene: TRBD1; abundance: few; CDR3aa: CASRPPGQGANEQYF; CDR3nt: TGTGCCAGCAGACCTCCGGGACAGGGGGCTAACGAGCAGTACTTC
v_gene: TRBV6-5; j_gene: TRBJ2-5; d_gene: TRBD2; abundance: -; CDR3aa: CASSYRREGRETQYF; CDR3nt: TGTGCCAGCAGCTACCGGCGGGAGGGCCGGGAGACCCAGTACTTC
v_gene: TRBV12-3/TRBV12-4; j_gene: TRBJ2-5; d_gene: TRBD2; abundance: -; CDR3aa: CASSPRLAGGSEQETQYF; CDR3nt: TGTGCCAGCAGTCCCAGACTAGCGGGAGGCTCGGAACAAGAGACCCAGTACTTC
v_gene: TRBV5-1; j_gene: TRBJ2-3; d_gene: -; abundance: -; CDR3aa: CASSFGGLQGADTQYF; CDR3nt: TGCGCCAGCAGCTTTGGTGGACTCCAAGGGGCAGATACGCAGTATTTT
v_gene: TRBV29-1; j_gene: TRBJ1-3; d_gene: -; abundance: few; CDR3aa: CSVPDSTGIGNTIYF; CDR3nt: TGCAGCGTTCCCGATAGCACAGGGATTGGAAACACCATATATTTT
v_gene: TRBV7-8; j_gene: TRBJ2-5; d_gene: -; abundance: few; CDR3aa: CASSSQNGETQYF; CDR3nt: TGTGCCAGCAGCTCCCAGAACGGAGAGACCCAGTACTTC
v_gene: TRBV27; j_gene: TRBJ1-2; d_gene: TRBD1; abundance: few; CDR3aa: CASSLTGGYYGYTF; CDR3nt: TGTGCCAGCAGTCTGACAGGGGGCTACTATGGCTACACCTTC
v_gene: TRBV10-3; j_gene: TRBJ1-4; d_gene: -; abundance: -; CDR3aa: CAISAGGSANEKLFF; CDR3nt: TGTGCCATCAGTGCGGGCGGGTCTGCTAATGAAAAACTGTTTTTT
v_gene: TRBV29-1; j_gene: TRBJ1-5; d_gene: -; abundance: -; CDR3aa: CSVSGGSNQPQHF; CDR3nt: TGCAGCGTTTCCGGGGGCAGCAATCAGCCCCAGCATTTT
v_gene: TRBV12-3/TRBV12-4; j_gene: TRBJ2-5; d_gene: -; abundance: -; CDR3aa: CASSFAGGASKTQYF; CDR3nt: TGTGCCAGCAGCTTTGCTGGGGGGGCGTCGAAGACCCAGTACTTC
v_gene: TRBV25-1; j_gene: TRBJ2-5; d_gene: -; abundance: -; CDR3aa: CASSELGVRDAQYQETQYF; CDR3nt: TGTGCCAGCAGTGAATTGGGGGTTCGAGACGCCCAGTACCAAGAGACCCAGTACTTC
v_gene: TRBV20-1; j_gene: TRBJ2-5; d_gene: -; abundance: -; CDR3aa: CSARDERLIQETQYF; CDR3nt: TGCAGTGCTAGAGACGAGCGGCTCATACAAGAGACCCAGTACTTC
v_gene: TRBV9; j_gene: TRBJ2-3; d_gene: -; abundance: few; CDR3aa: CASSVAYSSGDTQYF; CDR3nt: TGTGCCAGCAGCGTAGCTTACTCCTCGGGGGATACGCAGTATTTT
v_gene: TRBV4-1; j_gene: TRBJ2-4; d_gene: -; abundance: few; CDR3aa: CASSQGGPIDF; CDR3nt: TGCGCCAGCAGCCAAGGCGGGCCCATAGACTTC
v_gene: TRBV6-2/TRBV6-3; j_gene: TRBJ1-1; d_gene: -; abundance: -; CDR3aa: CASSYSTVGTEAFF; CDR3nt: TGTGCCAGCAGTTACTCGACAGTTGGAACTGAAGCTTTCTTT
v_gene: TRBV6-2/TRBV6-3; j_gene: TRBJ1-2; d_gene: -; abundance: -; CDR3aa: CASSSTVYGYTF; CDR3nt: TGTGCCAGCAGTTCGACAGTCTATGGCTACACCTTC
v_gene: TRBV15; j_gene: TRBJ2-3; d_gene: TRBD2; abundance: -; CDR3aa: CATSSPGTTGTDTQYF; CDR3nt: TGTGCCACCAGCAGCCCCGGGACTACCGGCACAGATACGCAGTATTTT
v_gene: TRBV12-3/TRBV12-4; j_gene: TRBJ2-5; d_gene: -; abundance: -; CDR3aa: CASTTQLGETQYF; CDR3nt: TGTGCCAGCACCACACAACTGGGGGAGACCCAGTACTTC
v_gene: TRBV7-6; j_gene: TRBJ2-5; d_gene: -; abundance: -; CDR3aa: CASSPSGEYQETQYF; CDR3nt: TGTGCCAGCAGCCCCTCAGGGGAGTACCAAGAGACCCAGTACTTC